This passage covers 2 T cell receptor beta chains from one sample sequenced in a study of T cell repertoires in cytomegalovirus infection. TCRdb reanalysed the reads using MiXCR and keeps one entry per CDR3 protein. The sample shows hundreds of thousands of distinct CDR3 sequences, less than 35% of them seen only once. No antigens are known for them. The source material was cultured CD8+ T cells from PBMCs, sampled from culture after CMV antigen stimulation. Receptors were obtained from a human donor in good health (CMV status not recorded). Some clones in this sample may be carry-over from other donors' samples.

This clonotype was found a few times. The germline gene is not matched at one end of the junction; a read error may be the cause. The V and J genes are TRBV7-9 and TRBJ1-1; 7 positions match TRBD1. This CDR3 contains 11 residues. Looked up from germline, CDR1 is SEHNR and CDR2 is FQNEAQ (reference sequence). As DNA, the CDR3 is TGTGCCAGCATCGACAGGGTTGAAACTTTCTTT. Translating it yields CASIDRVETFF. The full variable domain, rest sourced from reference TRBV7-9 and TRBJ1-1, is DTGVSQNPRHKITKRGQNVTFRCDPISEHNRLYWYRQTLGQGPEFLTYFQNEAQLEKSRLLSDRFSAERPKGSFSTLEIQRTEQGDSAMYLCASIDRVETFFGQGTRLTVV.

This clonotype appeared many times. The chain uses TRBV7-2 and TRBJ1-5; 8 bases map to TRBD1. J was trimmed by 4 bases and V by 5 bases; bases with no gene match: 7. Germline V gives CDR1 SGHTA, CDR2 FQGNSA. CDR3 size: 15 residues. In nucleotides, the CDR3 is TGTGCCAGCAGCCCTGGACAGGGTCTGAATCAGCCCCAGCATTTT. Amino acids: CASSPGQGLNQPQHF.